The TCR beta chain under discussion was sequenced for a study of T cell repertoires in cytomegalovirus infection. Regarding the study as a whole: What dominated the ex vivo response were HLA-C-restricted CMV-specific TCR beta clonotypes.

The CDR3 covers 15 residues. TCRdb re-derived calls from the reads in MiXCR, one entry per CDR3 protein. The sample carries about 890,000 distinct CDR3 sequences, under 40% recorded once. To note about this clonotype: Antigen: not known. Possible read error: a much larger clone is one base away.

The receptor was derived from a human donor in good health (CMV status not recorded). Some clones in this sample may be carry-over from other donors' samples. The V gene is TRBV12-3 or TRBV12-4, the J gene TRBJ2-1; D unclear. The input for sequencing was cultured CD8+ T cells from PBMCs, taken from culture after CMV antigen stimulation. Written as DNA, the CDR3 is TGTGCCAACAGTTTCTCCCAGGTCGGTGTCAATGAGCAGTTCTTC. It is translated as CANSFSQVGVNEQFF.